This T cell receptor (beta chain) was sequenced during a study of early T cells in non-severe SARS-CoV-2 infection. Background on the study: Alpha and beta chains were unpaired, from unsorted whole-blood bulk RNA.

Unique molecular identifiers tagged individual cDNA molecules. A single record per CDR3 protein comes from TCRdb applying MiXCR to the 5' RACE reads. The sample lists tens of thousands of distinct CDR3 sequences, about 7.7% seen once, with 3% to 4% in the top ten. Study-wide findings and caveats: VDJdb matches were skewed toward anti-spike CD8 T cell responses.

This clonotype was observed a handful of times. Its antigen remains unknown. Sequencing was carried out using whole blood. The TCR originated in an adult who was a healthcare worker with PCR-confirmed SARS-CoV-2 infection or an uninfected control (not recorded which).

As DNA, the CDR3 is TGTGCCAGCAGTCTAGGGACAGACACTGAAGCTTTCTTT. It translates to CASSLGTDTEAFF. The chain recombines TRBV9 with TRBJ1-1; TRBD1 matches at 7 bases. There are 13 residues in the CDR3. Trimming removed 5 bases from V and 3 bases from J; junction bases left unmatched: 4. Germline V gene sequence: CDR1 SGDLS, CDR2 YYNGEE.